A selection of T cell receptor beta chains follows, all from one sample in a study of response to subunit inactivated influenza vaccine. MiXCR was run by TCRdb on the RT-PCR reads, yielding one entry per CDR3 protein. This table holds 430,000 or so distinct CDR3 sequences, approximately 11% found once. The material was PBMCs from blood, obtained 45 days after vaccination. All receptors derive from a man in his fifties or sixties who received an inactivated influenza vaccine. Both conserved end residues are part of each CDR3. The D gene is left open where the match is weak. Clone size is given for some rows only: seen once, a few or many times, or a class if the clone is expanded.

size: -
J: TRBJ2-6
V: TRBV19
D: -
CDR3: CASSARTISSGANVLTF
DNA: TGTGCCAGTAGTGCTCGAACTATATCTTCTGGGGCCAACGTCCTGACTTTC

size: few
J: TRBJ2-1
V: TRBV7-9
D: TRBD2
CDR3: CASSLAGVISVFF
DNA: TGTGCCAGCAGCCTAGCGGGAGTTATTAGTGTGTTCTTC

size: -
J: TRBJ2-1
V: TRBV29-1
D: -
CDR3: CSVDLNLKTSGEQFF
DNA: TGCAGCGTTGACCTGAACCTGAAGACTAGTGGTGAGCAGTTCTTC

size: few
J: TRBJ1-1
V: TRBV25-1
D: -
CDR3: CASSTDSHDTEAFF
DNA: TGTGCCAGCAGTACAGACTCCCACGACACTGAAGCTTTCTTT

size: -
J: TRBJ2-7
V: TRBV5-1
D: -
CDR3: CASSSRTPSYEQYF
DNA: TGCGCCAGCAGCTCCAGGACTCCGTCCTACGAGCAGTACTTC

size: many
J: TRBJ1-2
V: TRBV6-1
D: -
CDR3: CASSEADSYGYTF
DNA: TGTGCCAGCAGTGAAGCTGATAGCTATGGCTACACCTTC

size: -
J: TRBJ2-2
V: TRBV14
D: -
CDR3: CASSQVAGANTGELFF
DNA: TGTGCCAGCAGCCAAGTTGCCGGGGCGAACACCGGGGAGCTGTTTTTT

size: -
J: TRBJ2-5
V: TRBV6-1
D: TRBD1
CDR3: CASSPGPGGRETQYF
DNA: TGTGCCAGCAGCCCCGGCCCAGGGGGCAGGGAGACCCAGTACTTC

size: many
J: TRBJ2-5
V: TRBV20-1
D: -
CDR3: CSARDVGVETQYF
DNA: TGCAGTGCTAGAGATGTCGGGGTAGAGACCCAGTACTTC

size: -
J: TRBJ1-4
V: TRBV12-3/TRBV12-4
D: -
CDR3: CASMAVPGRGNEKLFF
DNA: TGTGCCAGCATGGCGGTACCAGGAAGGGGTAATGAAAAACTGTTTTTT

size: few
J: TRBJ2-1
V: TRBV28
D: TRBD1
CDR3: CASSPEPGQASYNEQFF
DNA: TGTGCCAGCAGTCCAGAACCGGGACAGGCTTCCTACAATGAGCAGTTCTTC

size: few
J: TRBJ1-3
V: TRBV5-5
D: -
CDR3: CASTRGASGNTIYF
DNA: TGTGCCAGCACTCGGGGGGCTTCGGGAAACACCATATATTTT

size: -
J: TRBJ1-2
V: TRBV6-2/TRBV6-3
D: TRBD1
CDR3: CASLGQAANYGYTF
DNA: TGTGCCAGCCTTGGACAGGCCGCTAACTATGGCTACACCTTC

size: -
J: TRBJ1-6
V: TRBV7-2
D: -
CDR3: CASRLAGYNSPLHF
DNA: TGTGCCAGCCGCTTAGCAGGGTATAATTCACCCCTCCACTTT

size: -
J: TRBJ1-5
V: TRBV6-2/TRBV6-3
D: -
CDR3: CASSDRNQPQHF
DNA: TGTGCCAGCAGTGACAGGAATCAGCCCCAGCATTTT

size: many
J: TRBJ1-6
V: TRBV28
D: -
CDR3: CASSSWDSPLHF
DNA: TGTGCCAGCAGTTCGTGGGATTCACCCCTCCACTTT